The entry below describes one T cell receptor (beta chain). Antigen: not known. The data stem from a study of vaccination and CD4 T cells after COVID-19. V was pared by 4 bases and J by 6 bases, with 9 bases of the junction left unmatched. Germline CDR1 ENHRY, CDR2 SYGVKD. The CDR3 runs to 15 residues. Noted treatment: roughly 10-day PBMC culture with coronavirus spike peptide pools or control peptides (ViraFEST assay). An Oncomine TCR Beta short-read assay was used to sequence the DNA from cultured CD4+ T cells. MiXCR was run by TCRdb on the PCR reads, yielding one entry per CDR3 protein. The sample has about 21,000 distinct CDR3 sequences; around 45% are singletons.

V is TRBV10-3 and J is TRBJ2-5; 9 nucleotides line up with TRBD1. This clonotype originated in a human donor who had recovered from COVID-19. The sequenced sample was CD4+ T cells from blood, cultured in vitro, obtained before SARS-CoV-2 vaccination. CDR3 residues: CAISGQGGGEKTQYF. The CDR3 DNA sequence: TGTGCCATCAGTGGACAGGGGGGAGGGGAGAAGACCCAGTACTTC.